This TCR beta chain stems from a study of beta chain features in type 1 diabetes. Overall study: Similarity in age, gender and cell yields was seen between patients and healthy donors. Notes on the study in general: Among patients with Type 1 diabetes, TCRB CDR3s were moderately but significantly shorter in every one of the four CD4+ subsets.

On this clone itself: Its antigen is currently unknown.

Expressed TCRB transcripts were sequenced because the entire RNA isolate underwent reverse transcription. TCRdb's copy holds only in-frame clones and misses some; the assay was immunoSEQ multiplex PCR. Among about 280,000 clones listed, over 14% were seen once. The CDR3 has 13 residues. Per germline, CDR1 SGHVS and CDR2 FNYEAQ. The J segment lost 6 bases and the V segment lost 5 bases, leaving 4 bases of the junction unmatched. The genes are TRBV7-6 and TRBJ2-1; 7 nucleotides match TRBD1. The receptor comes from a man between 18 and 35 years old with type 1 diabetes. The specimen sequenced was naive CD4+ T cells from blood. The CDR3 coding sequence is TGTGCCAGCAGCGGCTACAGGGGCAATGAGCAGTTCTTC. Protein: CASSGYRGNEQFF.